The next 15 T cell receptor beta chains were all read from a single sample in a study of CD8 T cells in Susac syndrome. With random hexamers, roughly 0.45 to 1 ug RNA was reverse transcribed. TCRdb reanalysed the immunoSEQ multiplex PCR reads using MiXCR and keeps one entry per CDR3 protein. The sample has about 150,000 distinct CDR3 sequences, roughly 95% seen once. Sample: CD8+ T cells from PBMCs. The receptors here all came from a human donor with multiple sclerosis.

This rearrangement joins TRBV4-1 to TRBJ1-1, with 9 bases lining up with TRBD1. Germline V gene data show CDR1 as MGHRA and CDR2 as YSYEKL. This CDR3 is built from 16 residues. J gave up 1 base and V 4 bases, and 7 bases lay outside the gene matches. The CDR3 DNA reads as TGCGCCAGCAGCCCAAGGACAGGGGCAACGAACACTGAAGCTTTCTTT. Protein product: CASSPRTGATNTEAFF.

The DNA for the CDR3 is TGCAGCGTTGAAGGCAGTGCGGGGGGGCTCCAAGAGACCCAGTACTTC. Protein product: CSVEGSAGGLQETQYF. This rearrangement joins TRBV29-1 to TRBJ2-5, with 9 bases that match TRBD2. The junction had 7 bases not matched to a gene; V was cut back by 1 base and J by 1 base. The germline gives CDR1 SQVTM, CDR2 ANQGSEA. CDR3 size: 16 residues.

A single count supports this clonotype. The V and J genes are TRBV7-3 and TRBJ2-1; 7 bases are shared with TRBD2. The CDR3 is 13 amino acids. In germline, CDR1 is SGHTA, CDR2 FQGTGA. V lost 6 bases, J lost 5 bases, and 4 bases stayed unmatched. CDR3 DNA: TGTGCCAGCAGGGCTAGCGGAGACAATGAGCAGTTCTTC. Translating it yields CASRASGDNEQFF. Looking up the rest from reference TRBV7-3 and TRBJ2-1 gives the full variable domain: GAGVSQTPSNKVTEKGKYVELRCDPISGHTALYWYRQSLGQGPEFLIYFQGTGAADDSGLPNDRFFAVRPEGSVSTLKIQRTERGDSAVYLCASRASGDNEQFFGPGTRLTVL.

The rearrangement links TRBV3-1 to TRBJ2-1, with D uncertain. Trimming cost V 4 bases and J 0 bases, with 7 bases left between them. This CDR3 has 14 amino acids. Germline CDR1 reads LGHDT; CDR2 reads YNNKEL (reference sequence). The CDR3 is CASSLVSSYNEQFF. DNA for the CDR3: TGTGCCAGCAGCCTCGTAAGCTCCTACAATGAGCAGTTCTTC.

The chain combines TRBV3-1 with TRBJ2-7, with a possible D match to TRBD1 (6 bases). The CDR3 is made up of 17 amino acids. The V gene lost 3 bases and the J gene lost 0 bases, with 18 bases spanning the gap. CDR1 and CDR2 from the germline V gene are LGHDT and YNNKEL (reference sequence). The CDR3 region is CASSHRPWTANSYEQYF. The CDR3 DNA reads TGTGCCAGCAGCCACAGACCTTGGACAGCCAACTCCTACGAGCAGTACTTC.

V gene TRBV20-1 combines with J gene TRBJ2-7; the D gene is possibly TRBD2 (6 bases). Trimming shortened V by 1 base and J by 2 bases, and 15 bases separated the two germline ends. This CDR3 spans 15 amino acids. The germline gives CDR1 DFQATT, CDR2 SNEGSKA (reference sequence). This CDR3 is CSARGTDGGAYEQYF. In nucleotides, the CDR3 is TGCAGTGCTAGAGGCACTGACGGCGGGGCCTACGAGCAGTACTTC.

CDR3 coding DNA: TGCGCCAGCAGCTTGGTCGAGCGGGGTTACGGAGAGACCCAGTACTTC. The encoded protein is CASSLVERGYGETQYF. J is TRBJ2-5 and V is TRBV5-1; 7 bases agree with TRBD2. Trimming at V came to 0 bases and at J to 4 bases, leaving 9 bases not matched to a gene. The CDR3 has 16 residues. From germline, CDR1 is SGHRS and CDR2 YFSETQ. The complete variable domain, with remaining parts taken from reference TRBV5-1 and TRBJ2-5, reads KAGVTQTPRYLIKTRGQQVTLSCSPISGHRSVSWYQQTPGQGLQFLFEYFSETQRNKGNFPGRFSGRQFSNSRSEMNVSTLELGDSALYLCASSLVERGYGETQYFGPGTRLLVL.

The chain recombines TRBV27 with TRBJ2-1; 12 bases fit TRBD2. Germline CDR1 is MNHEY and CDR2 is SMNVEV (reference sequence). The CDR3 is 16 residues long. V was pared by 5 bases and J by 2 bases, with 4 bases of the junction left unmatched. CDR3 amino acids: CASSLRTSGAYNEQFF. The CDR3 DNA sequence: TGTGCCAGCAGTCTCAGGACTAGCGGGGCCTACAATGAGCAGTTCTTC.

The chain is built from TRBV20-1 and TRBJ2-1; the match to TRBD2 covers 8 bases. Germline lookup yields CDR1 DFQATT and CDR2 SNEGSKA (reference sequence). The CDR3 spans 14 residues. J gave up 6 bases and V 2 bases, and 6 bases lay outside the gene matches. Written as DNA, the CDR3 is TGCAGTGCTAGATCCCGGGGGGGGAGCAATGAGCAGTTCTTC. The encoded protein is CSARSRGGSNEQFF.

The chain is built from TRBV11-2 and TRBJ2-3, with D possibly being TRBD1 or TRBD2 (5 bases each). With 10 bases removed from V and 5 bases from J, the gap between germline ends came to 13 bases. The length of the CDR3 is 12 residues. The germline V gene has CDR1 SGHAT and CDR2 FQNNGV. The CDR3 DNA follows: TGTGCCATACGAACTGGGGGAGATACGCAGTATTTT. This sequence encodes CAIRTGGDTQYF.

V usage is TRBV3-1 and J usage is TRBJ2-1; no definite D call. The V gene lost 4 bases and the J gene lost 4 bases, with 11 bases spanning the gap. Germline V CDR1 and CDR2: LGHDT, YNNKEL (reference sequence). The CDR3 totals 14 residues. The CDR3 nucleotides are TGTGCCAGCAGCCCCATGGAGCGTTACAATGAGCAGTTCTTC. Amino acid sequence: CASSPMERYNEQFF.

This chain links TRBV12-3 or TRBV12-4 with TRBJ2-5; D is uncertain. Trimming stripped 6 bases from V and 5 bases from J, with 13 bases between. This CDR3 comprises 13 residues. Written as DNA, the CDR3 is TGTGCCAGCAGCTCCGAAGGGATGGAGACCCAGTACTTC. Amino acids: CASSSEGMETQYF.

The rearrangement links TRBV20-1 to TRBJ2-5, with D perhaps TRBD1 (5 bases). Trimming removed 6 bases from V and 1 base from J, with 9 bases in between. CDR1 is DFQATT and CDR2 is SNEGSKA in the germline V gene (reference sequence). This CDR3 contains 12 residues. The CDR3 nucleotides read TGCAGTGCCCCAGGGATCCAAGAGACCCAGTACTTC. Its protein product is CSAPGIQETQYF.

Only one count was recorded for this clonotype. The chain combines TRBV30 with TRBJ2-1; no reliable D call. The CDR3 has 13 residues. Germline loops: CDR1 GTSNPN, CDR2 SVGIG (reference sequence). Trimming removed 4 bases from V and 7 bases from J, with 14 bases in between. Written as DNA, the CDR3 is TGTGCCTGGATTGAGTCGTACCTTAATGAGCAGTTCTTC. It translates to CAWIESYLNEQFF.

The chain is built from TRBV20-1 and TRBJ2-5; 9 bases map to TRBD2. Germline V gene data show CDR1 as DFQATT and CDR2 as SNEGSKA (reference sequence). The CDR3 contains 13 residues. Trimming removed 3 bases from V and 5 bases from J; junction bases left unmatched: 4. The CDR3 DNA sequence: TGCAGTGCTAGGGGGACTAGCAGTGAGACCCAGTACTTC. Translated: CSARGTSSETQYF.